The 22 T cell receptor beta chains below all came from one sample that was sequenced in a study of molecular identifiers for immune sequencing clone quantification. TCRdb independently ran MiXCR on the PCR reads; one entry per CDR3 protein. The sample holds 550,000 to 750,000 distinct CDR3 sequences, 15% to 20% seen once. The material sequenced was naive CD8+ T cells from blood, with Jurkat cell RNA spiked in. Subset: FACS-sorted CD8+CD4-CCR7+CD45RA+ naive T cells. The receptor source for this set is a human donor in good health. Some libraries in this study had Jurkat cell RNA spiked in.

The rearrangement links TRBV28 to TRBJ1-5; the D is unclear. This CDR3 has 15 residues. V lost 2 bases, J lost 11 bases, and 19 bases lay in between. CDR1 is MDHEN and CDR2 is SYDVKM in the germline V gene. CDR3 in amino acids: CASSLAPEGTTAQHF. The DNA of the CDR3 is TGTGCCAGCAGTTTAGCCCCCGAGGGTACAACAGCCCAGCATTTT.

This clonotype was seen more than once but under ten times. The chain combines TRBV15 with TRBJ1-5, with D unclear. In germline, CDR1 is LNHNV, CDR2 YYDKDF (reference sequence). V dropped 4 bases and J dropped 2 bases, with 12 bases sitting between them. This CDR3 region has 15 residues. DNA of the CDR3: TGTGCCACCAGCACATCTCATTCAGGCAATCAGCCCCAGCATTTT. Its protein is CATSTSHSGNQPQHF.

The chain has TRBV7-8 and TRBJ2-7; 9 bases line up with TRBD2. This CDR3 spans 16 amino acids. V shed 4 bases, J shed 3 bases, and the junction held 10 bases outside the gene matches. Germline CDR1 and CDR2: SGHVS and FQNEAQ. CDR3 region: CASSSKAGTSFYEQYF. Written as DNA, the CDR3 is TGTGCCAGCAGCTCTAAAGCCGGGACTAGCTTCTACGAGCAGTACTTC.

Ten or more counts support this clonotype. The V gene is TRBV11-1, the J gene TRBJ2-7; a weak D match, TRBD2 (7 bases). Germline V lookup: CDR1 SGHAT, CDR2 FQDESV (reference sequence). The V end lost 5 bases, the J end lost 6 bases, and 17 bases lay between the germline ends. The CDR3 has 14 amino acids. The CDR3 here is CASSRSGTSVEQYF. The CDR3 DNA follows: TGTGCCAGCAGCCGGAGCGGGACAAGTGTCGAGCAGTACTTC.

This clonotype was picked up many times. The J gene is TRBJ2-5, the V gene TRBV7-9; 9 bases are shared with TRBD2. Germline V CDR1 and CDR2: SEHNR, FQNEAQ (reference sequence). The CDR3 spans 15 residues. The trim removed 5 bases at V and 5 bases at J, leaving 9 bases unmatched. The CDR3 protein is CASSPPRTSVETQYF. In DNA form, the CDR3 reads TGTGCCAGCAGCCCTCCCCGGACTAGCGTGGAGACCCAGTACTTC.

Details on this clonotype: A much more abundant neighbour one base away suggests this may be a read error. CDR3 loop: CASTAPGHNGQFF. CDR3 nucleotides: TGTGCCAGCACAGCTCCCGGCCACAATGGGCAGTTCTTC. The chain is built from TRBV28 and TRBJ2-1; D unresolved. Per germline, CDR1 MDHEN and CDR2 SYDVKM. This CDR3 has 13 amino acids. The full variable domain, in which reference TRBV28 and TRBJ2-1 provide the parts outside the CDR3, is DVKVTQSSRYLVKRTGEKVFLECVQDMDHENMFWYRQDPGLGLRLIYFSYDVKMKEKGDIPEGYSVSREKKERFSLILESASTNQTSMYLCASTAPGHNGQFFGPGTRLTVL.

This clonotype showed up many times. The rearrangement joins TRBV5-5 to TRBJ1-6; no clear D gene. V was trimmed by 0 bases and J by 6 bases, leaving 4 bases between them. Germline V gene lookup returns CDR1 SGHKS and CDR2 YYEKEE (reference sequence). The CDR3 is made up of 13 amino acids. CDR3 sequence (DNA): TGTGCCAGCAGCTTGGTCCTTAATTCACCCCTCCACTTT. Translated: CASSLVLNSPLHF. Full variable domain (remainder filled in from reference TRBV5-5 and TRBJ1-6): DAGVTQSPTHLIKTRGQQVTLRCSPISGHKSVSWYQQVLGQGPQFIFQYYEKEERGRGNFPDRFSARQFPNYSSELNVNALLLGDSALYLCASSLVLNSPLHFGNGTRLTVT.

This clonotype has ten or more counts. J is TRBJ1-3 and V is TRBV7-9, with D perhaps TRBD1 (5 bases). The germline gives CDR1 SEHNR, CDR2 FQNEAQ (reference sequence). This CDR3 region has 16 residues. The germline V and J ends were trimmed by 2 bases and 4 bases, with 15 bases remaining between them. CDR3 sequence (DNA): TGTGCCAGCAGCTTACCGGCTCCGACAGCGGGAAACACCATATATTTT. It yields the protein CASSLPAPTAGNTIYF.

The chain combines TRBV10-3 with TRBJ2-7, with D tentatively TRBD1 or TRBD2 (6 bases each). The CDR3 has 13 amino acids. CDR1 is ENHRY and CDR2 is SYGVKD in the germline V gene. The ends were cut back, 2 bases at V and 5 bases at J, with 10 bases in the middle. The chain's CDR3 is CAISEEGEDEQYF. CDR3 coding DNA: TGTGCCATCAGTGAGGAGGGGGAGGACGAGCAGTACTTC.

Of note for this clonotype: The germline gene is not matched at one end of the junction; a read error may be the cause. V is TRBV7-9 and J is TRBJ1-5; D ambiguous. CDR1 and CDR2 (germline): SEHNR, FQNEAQ (reference sequence). The CDR3 sequence is 15 residues long. The DNA of the CDR3 is TGTGCCAGCAGCCCTAGCACCTATAGCAATCAGCCCCAGCGTTTT. Translated: CASSPSTYSNQPQRF.

Concerning this clonotype: The conserved phenylalanine or tryptophan is not found at the CDR3 terminus, so this likely reflects a read error. This rearrangement joins TRBV6-5 to TRBJ2-7; 11 positions agree with TRBD1. Germline V lookup: CDR1 MNHEY, CDR2 SVGAGI. Trimming at V came to 4 bases and at J to 4 bases, leaving 3 bases not matched to a gene. This CDR3 has 14 residues. The CDR3 reads CASSFGTGGYEQYL. In DNA, the CDR3 is TGTGCCAGCAGTTTTGGGACAGGGGGATACGAGCAGTACCTC.

This clonotype was counted at least ten times. The CDR3 protein is CASLDSGQETQYF. The CDR3 DNA is TGTGCCAGCTTGGACAGCGGCCAAGAGACCCAGTACTTC. The chain uses TRBV7-9 and TRBJ2-5; D perhaps matches TRBD1 (6 bases). V was shortened by 8 bases and J by 1 base, with 11 bases between the two germline ends. The CDR3 has 13 amino acids. The germline CDR1 and CDR2 sequences are SEHNR and FQNEAQ (reference sequence).

This clonotype was picked up many times. The chain is built from TRBV20-1 and TRBJ2-6; D might be TRBD2 (5 bases). The CDR3 has 15 residues. The V gene's germline CDR1 is DFQATT and CDR2 SNEGSKA (reference sequence). V shed 6 bases and J shed 0 bases, with 12 bases lying between them. The CDR3 region is CSARGLLSGANVLTF. Written as DNA, the CDR3 is TGCAGTGCACGAGGACTTCTCTCTGGGGCCAACGTCCTGACTTTC.

This clonotype was seen repeatedly, ten times or more. The chain recombines TRBV30 with TRBJ2-1; D is unclear. The germline V and J ends were trimmed by 4 bases and 0 bases, with 7 bases remaining between them. Germline V gene data show CDR1 as GTSNPN and CDR2 as SVGIG (reference sequence). The CDR3 extends over 13 amino acids. CDR3 amino acids: CAWTPDSYNEQFF. The CDR3 DNA reads as TGTGCCTGGACGCCCGACTCCTACAATGAGCAGTTCTTC. Looking up the rest from reference TRBV30 and TRBJ2-1 gives the full variable domain: SQTIHQWPATLVQPVGSPLSLECTVEGTSNPNLYWYRQAAGRGLQLLFYSVGIGQISSEVPQNLSASRPQDRQFILSSKKLLLSDSGFYLCAWTPDSYNEQFFGPGTRLTVL.

Concerning this clonotype: Possible read error: a much larger clone is one base away. The CDR3 carries no conserved terminal phenylalanine or tryptophan, so it likely arises from a read error. The rearrangement links TRBV10-3 to TRBJ1-1, with D unresolved. The V end lost 7 bases, the J end lost 6 bases, and 12 bases lay between the germline ends. Germline-derived CDR1 and CDR2 are ENHRY and SYGVKD. CDR3 length: 12 residues. In DNA form, the CDR3 reads TGTGCCATCAAGGGAAGGGATCCTGAAGCTTTCTCT. Translating gives CAIKGRDPEAFS.

This clonotype was observed a handful of times. The J gene is TRBJ2-7, the V gene TRBV27; 9 bases align to TRBD2. With V trimmed by 2 bases and J by 6 bases, 5 bases remained unmatched. CDR1 is MNHEY, CDR2 SMNVEV, per germline (reference sequence). This CDR3 is built from 14 residues. CDR3 nucleotides: TGTGCCAGCAGTTTAGGGGGACTAGCCGGCGAGCAGTACTTC. It translates to CASSLGGLAGEQYF.

This clonotype showed up many times. The rearrangement uses TRBV4-1 and TRBJ1-5; D remains unclear. Germline loops: CDR1 MGHRA, CDR2 YSYEKL. Trimming took off 0 bases at V and 11 bases at J, with 20 bases between the two ends. The CDR3 covers 16 residues. The CDR3 loop reads CASSQEMGSPAWAQHF. The CDR3 nucleotides read TGCGCCAGCAGCCAAGAGATGGGCAGCCCCGCATGGGCCCAGCATTTT.

The V gene is TRBV30, the J gene TRBJ2-1; D is perhaps TRBD1 (5 bases). V was shortened by 1 base and J by 4 bases, with 14 bases between the two germline ends. CDR1 GTSNPN and CDR2 SVGIG come from the germline V gene (reference sequence). The CDR3 extends over 15 amino acids. As DNA, the CDR3 is TGTGCCTGGAGTGCAGGGCAGGGTCTTTACAATGAGCAGTTCTTC. It specifies CAWSAGQGLYNEQFF.

This clonotype came up a few times. This rearrangement joins TRBV19 to TRBJ2-7, with D perhaps TRBD2 (6 bases). Trimming stripped 2 bases from V and 3 bases from J, with 11 bases between. The CDR3 extends over 14 amino acids. CDR1 is LNHDA, CDR2 SQIVND, per germline (reference sequence). The DNA for the CDR3 is TGTGCCAGTAGTATAAGTGACGGGGGCTACGAGCAGTACTTC. It is translated as CASSISDGGYEQYF.

Comments on this clonotype: Likely a read error: the CDR3 ends without its conserved phenylalanine or tryptophan. The V gene is TRBV5-4, the J gene TRBJ2-7, with D perhaps being TRBD1 or TRBD2 (5 bases each). CDR3 size: 14 residues. Germline V gene data show CDR1 as SGHNT and CDR2 as YYREEE (reference sequence). V gave up 4 bases and J gave up 0 bases, with 11 bases separating them. The CDR3 nucleotides read TGTGCCAGCAGCACAGGACGGGACTCCTACGAGCAGTACCTC. It encodes CASSTGRDSYEQYL.

There are many counts of this clonotype. The chain links TRBV19 to TRBJ1-5; 7 nucleotides line up with TRBD1. V shed 8 bases, J shed 3 bases, and the junction held 4 bases outside the gene matches. The CDR3 totals 13 residues. Germline V gene sequence: CDR1 LNHDA, CDR2 SQIVND (reference sequence). CDR3 residues: CASWGQNNQPQHF. DNA of the CDR3: TGTGCCAGTTGGGGACAGAACAATCAGCCCCAGCATTTT.

As for this clonotype: This may be a read error: a much more frequent sequence differs by one nucleotide. The gene calls are TRBV29-1 and TRBJ1-4, with unresolved D. This CDR3 region has 12 residues. Germline lookup yields CDR1 SQVTM and CDR2 ANQGSEA. In nucleotides, the CDR3 is TGCAGCGTTCGAACTCCCGGAGAAAAACTGCTTTTT. Translated: CSVRTPGEKLLF. Filled out from reference TRBV29-1 and TRBJ1-4, the complete variable domain reads SAVISQKPSRDICQRGTSLTIQCQVDSQVTMMFWYRQQPGQSLTLIATANQGSEATYESGFVIDKFPISRPNLTFSTLTVSNMSPEDSSIYLCSVRTPGEKLLFGSGTQLSVL.